This record concerns one T cell receptor beta chain sequence. Based on its abundance in the sample, this clone is medium-sized (0.01 to 0.1%). This receptor's antigen is unknown. Per-base qualities were not stored, and no clone one base away is much larger. Trimming removed 2 bases from V and 4 bases from J, leaving 11 bases between the germline ends. Reading from cysteine to phenylalanine, the CDR3 counts 13 amino acids. The entry retains the CDR3 DNA only, 39 bases that are in frame from base 1. From the germline V gene, CDR1 is SQVTM and CDR2 is ANQGSEA. These data are taken from a study of OX40 agonist ivuxolimab in advanced cancers. The study in broad terms: Ivuxolimab, which targeted the costimulatory receptor OX40 (CD134), was an agonistic, fully human IgG2 monoclonal antibody. Intravenous ivuxolimab was administered to patients every 2 weeks at six dose levels: 0.01, 0.1, 0.3, 1.5, 3 and 10 mg/kg. Of the roughly 50 dose-escalation patients, hepatocellular carcinoma was present in 19, melanoma in around 15, renal cell carcinoma in 9 and head and neck cancer in 9. The dose-escalation cohort was roughly 87% male with a mean age of about 54 years, ranging from roughly 20 to 80. Prior anti-PD-1, anti-PD-L1 or anti-CTLA-4 therapy was permitted, and checkpoint inhibitors had been received by less than 45% of dose-escalation patients. Three dose-escalation patients achieved partial responses, one with hepatocellular carcinoma and two with cutaneous melanoma. Peripheral TCRbeta sequencing was intended to test whether TCR sequence diversity was altered and clonal T-cell expansion was caused by ivuxolimab. The paper describes the monotherapy dose-escalation part (N of about 52 patients) of the phase I trial of ivuxolimab.

The trial excluded patients who had a history of autoimmune disease or who were on systemic immunosuppression. Peripheral blood for TCR sequencing was drawn from every dose cohort at baseline, at cycle 4 day 1 and at cycle 7 day 1. The samples were drawn from a first-in-human, open-label, multicenter phase I dose-escalation trial of ivuxolimab. Adults with locally advanced or metastatic head and neck squamous cell, hepatocellular, melanoma or renal cell carcinoma were enrolled in the trial. Before TCR sequencing, CD4+ and CD8+ T cells were separately sorted from peripheral blood. Points the paper makes about the study in general: At doses from 0.1 to 3.0 mg/kg, clonal expansion was seen in both CD4+ and CD8+ blood T cells between baseline and week 6. The antigen specificity of the clonally expanded peripheral T cells was not determined. In partial responders in the 0.1-3.0 mg/kg groups, normalized peripheral clonal expansion was found to be among the lowest, especially among CD8+ T cells. Low levels of normalized T-cell clonal expansion were also seen in some nonresponding patients. After ivuxolimab, CD8+ T cells had more expanded clones than CD4+ T cells on average.

To sequence the TCRbeta CDR3 region, genomic DNA was isolated from the sorted cells. The immunoSEQ Assay was used to sequence the TCRbeta CDR3 regions. As stored in TCRdb, this immuneACCESS dataset retains in-frame rearrangements with V and J assigned. A fraction of the clones does not appear; measured against another copy, unresolved V genes explain less than half of the discrepancy, and the remainder lacks a known reason. The sample records 40,000 or so clones, 85% to 90% of which are singletons. The top ten clonotypes cover about 12% of the sample. Sequenced here: CD4+ or CD8+ T cells sorted from blood, sampled in a trial of the OX40 agonist ivuxolimab. The V gene is TRBV29-1 and the J gene is TRBJ1-2, with the D gene uncertain. The TCR was taken from an adult with an advanced solid tumor such as melanoma, head and neck, liver or kidney cancer. At the DNA level, the sequence is TGCAGCGTTGAACCCCCCGAGGTCTATGGCTACACCTTC. Its translation reads: CSVEPPEVYGYTF.